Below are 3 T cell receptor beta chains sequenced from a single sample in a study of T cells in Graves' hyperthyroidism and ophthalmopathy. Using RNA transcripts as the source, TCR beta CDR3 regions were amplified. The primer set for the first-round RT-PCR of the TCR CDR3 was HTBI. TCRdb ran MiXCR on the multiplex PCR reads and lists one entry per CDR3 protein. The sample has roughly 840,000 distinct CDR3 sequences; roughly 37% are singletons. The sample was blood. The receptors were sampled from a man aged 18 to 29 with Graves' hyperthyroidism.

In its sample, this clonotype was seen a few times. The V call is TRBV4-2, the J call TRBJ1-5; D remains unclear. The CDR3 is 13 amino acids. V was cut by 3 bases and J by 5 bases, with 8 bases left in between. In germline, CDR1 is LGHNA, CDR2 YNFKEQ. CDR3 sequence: CASSQALDQPQHF. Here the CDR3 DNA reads TGTGCCAGCAGCCAGGCACTGGATCAGCCCCAGCATTTT.

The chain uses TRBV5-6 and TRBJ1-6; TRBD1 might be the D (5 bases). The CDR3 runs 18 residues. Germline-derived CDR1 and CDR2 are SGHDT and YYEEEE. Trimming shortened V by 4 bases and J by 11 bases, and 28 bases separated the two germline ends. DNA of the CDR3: TGTGCCAGCAGCCGTGTTTCCCCGGGAGGCAGGGAGCGGCCACCCCTCCACTTT. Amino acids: CASSRVSPGGRERPPLHF.

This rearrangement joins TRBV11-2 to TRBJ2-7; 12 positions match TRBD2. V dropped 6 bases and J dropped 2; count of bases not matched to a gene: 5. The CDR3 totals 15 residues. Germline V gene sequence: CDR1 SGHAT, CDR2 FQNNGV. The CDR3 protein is CASRGLAGITYEQYF. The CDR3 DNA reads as TGTGCCAGCAGGGGACTAGCGGGTATTACCTACGAGCAGTACTTC.